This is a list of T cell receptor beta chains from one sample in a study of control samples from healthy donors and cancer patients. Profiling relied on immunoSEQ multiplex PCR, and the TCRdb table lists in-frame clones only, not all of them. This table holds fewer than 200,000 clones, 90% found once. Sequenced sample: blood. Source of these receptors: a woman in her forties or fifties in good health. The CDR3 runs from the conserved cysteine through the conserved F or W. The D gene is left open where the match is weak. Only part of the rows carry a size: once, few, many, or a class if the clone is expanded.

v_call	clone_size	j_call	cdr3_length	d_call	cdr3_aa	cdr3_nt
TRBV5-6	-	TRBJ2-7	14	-	CASSLRPDSDEQYF	TGTGCCAGCAGCTTGAGGCCAGACAGCGACGAGCAGTACTTC
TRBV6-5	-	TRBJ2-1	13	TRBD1	CASSPTGVNEQFF	TGTGCCAGCAGTCCGACAGGGGTCAATGAGCAGTTCTTC
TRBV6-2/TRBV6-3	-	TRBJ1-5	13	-	CASSYIAGQPQHF	TGTGCCAGCAGTTACATAGCTGGTCAGCCCCAGCATTTT
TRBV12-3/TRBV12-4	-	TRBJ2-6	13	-	CASSLALANVLTF	TGTGCCAGCAGTTTGGCCCTCGCCAACGTCCTGACTTTC
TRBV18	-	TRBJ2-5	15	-	CASSPRDGYQETQYF	TGTGCCAGCTCACCGAGGGACGGCTACCAAGAGACCCAGTACTTC
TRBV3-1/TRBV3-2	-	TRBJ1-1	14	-	CASSLSGPNTEAFF	TGTGCCAGCAGCCTCAGTGGCCCGAACACTGAAGCTTTCTTT
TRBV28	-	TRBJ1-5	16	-	CASWSDRQYSNQPQHF	TGTGCCAGCTGGAGCGACAGGCAGTATAGCAATCAGCCCCAGCATTTT
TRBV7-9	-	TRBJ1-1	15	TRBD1	CASSLGDRINTEAFF	TGTGCCAGCAGCTTAGGGGACAGGATTAACACTGAAGCTTTCTTT
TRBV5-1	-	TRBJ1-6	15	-	CASSPFQDRNSPLHF	TGCGCCAGCAGTCCCTTCCAAGACAGGAATTCACCCCTCCACTTT
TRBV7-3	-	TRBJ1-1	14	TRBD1	CASSGQGANTEAFF	TGTGCCAGCAGCGGACAGGGGGCCAACACTGAAGCTTTCTTT
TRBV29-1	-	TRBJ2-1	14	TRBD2	CSVPGTTIRNEQFF	TGCAGCGTACCCGGGACTACAATTAGGAATGAGCAGTTCTTC
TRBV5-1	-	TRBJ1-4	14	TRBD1	CASSLAGTVEKLFF	TGCGCCAGCAGCTTGGCGGGGACAGTCGAAAAACTGTTTTTT
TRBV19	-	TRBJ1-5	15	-	CASTPSGAPNQPQHF	TGTGCCAGTACTCCTTCGGGGGCCCCGAACCAGCCCCAGCATTTT
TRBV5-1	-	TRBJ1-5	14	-	CASSAGGRNQPQHF	TGCGCCAGTAGCGCGGGCGGAAGAAATCAGCCCCAGCATTTT
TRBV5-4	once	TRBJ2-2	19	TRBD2	CASSAVYGLAGGNTGELFF	TGTGCCAGCAGCGCGGTTTACGGACTAGCGGGAGGAAACACCGGGGAGCTGTTTTTT
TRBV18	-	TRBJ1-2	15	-	CASSPRPKGSYGYTF	TGTGCCAGCTCACCACGACCAAAGGGGAGCTATGGCTACACCTTC
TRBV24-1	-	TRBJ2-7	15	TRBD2	CATSESGGGHYEQYF	TGTGCCACCAGTGAATCCGGGGGAGGGCACTACGAGCAGTACTTC
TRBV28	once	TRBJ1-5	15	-	CASSLVVRRASPQHF	TGTGCCAGCAGTTTAGTTGTCAGGCGAGCCTCGCCCCAGCATTTT
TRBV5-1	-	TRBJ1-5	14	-	CASSLEGDRQPQHF	TGCGCCAGCAGCTTGGAAGGGGATCGTCAGCCCCAGCATTTT
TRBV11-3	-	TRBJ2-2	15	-	CASSLRWGDTGELFF	TGTGCCAGCAGCTTACGGTGGGGGGACACCGGGGAGCTGTTTTTT
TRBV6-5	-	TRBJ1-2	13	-	CASSYGAVSGYTF	TGTGCCAGCAGTTACGGGGCGGTTTCTGGCTACACCTTC
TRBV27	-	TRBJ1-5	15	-	CASSFRGESNQPQHF	TGTGCCAGCAGTTTCCGGGGAGAAAGCAATCAGCCCCAGCATTTT
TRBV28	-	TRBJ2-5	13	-	CASSPSGLETQYF	TGTGCCAGCAGTCCGTCAGGATTGGAGACCCAGTACTTC
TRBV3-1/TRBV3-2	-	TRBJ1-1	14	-	CASSQGTVNTEAFF	TGTGCCAGCAGCCAGGGGACGGTGAACACTGAAGCTTTCTTT
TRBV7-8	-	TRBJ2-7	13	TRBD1	CASSWGTEREQYF	TGTGCCAGCAGCTGGGGGACAGAGAGGGAGCAGTACTTC
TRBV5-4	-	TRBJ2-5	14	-	CASSLFHLEETQYF	TGTGCCAGCAGCTTGTTCCACCTAGAGGAGACCCAGTACTTC
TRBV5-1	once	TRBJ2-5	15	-	CASGPSTGRGETQYF	TGCGCCAGCGGGCCCTCGACCGGGAGAGGGGAGACCCAGTACTTC
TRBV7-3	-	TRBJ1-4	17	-	CASSLQPRGATNEKLFF	TGTGCCAGCAGCTTGCAACCCCGGGGGGCAACTAATGAAAAACTGTTTTTT
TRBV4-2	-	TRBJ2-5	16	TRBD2	CASSQASGAGEETQYF	TGTGCCAGCAGCCAGGCCTCGGGCGCGGGAGAAGAGACCCAGTACTTC
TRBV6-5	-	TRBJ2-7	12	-	CASGVHSYEQYF	TGTGCCAGCGGAGTACACTCCTACGAGCAGTACTTC
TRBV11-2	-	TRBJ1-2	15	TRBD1	CASSLGPGTGYGYTF	TGTGCCAGCAGCTTAGGGCCTGGGACAGGCTATGGCTACACCTTC
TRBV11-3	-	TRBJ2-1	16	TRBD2	CASSPLAGGGGNEQFF	TGTGCCAGCAGCCCACTAGCGGGAGGAGGGGGGAATGAGCAGTTCTTC
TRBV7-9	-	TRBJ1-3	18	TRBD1	CASSLLPAWTGQRNTIYF	TGTGCCAGCAGCTTATTGCCGGCCTGGACAGGACAAAGAAACACCATATATTTT
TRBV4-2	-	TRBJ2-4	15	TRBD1	CASSQEGQGGNIQYF	TGTGCCAGCAGCCAAGAGGGACAGGGAGGGAACATTCAGTACTTC
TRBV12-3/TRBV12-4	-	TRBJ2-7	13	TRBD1	CASRAGTGDEQYF	TGTGCCAGCAGAGCCGGGACAGGGGACGAGCAGTACTTC
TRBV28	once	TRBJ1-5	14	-	CAGRNRGDNQPQHF	TGTGCCGGTAGGAATCGGGGAGACAATCAGCCCCAGCATTTT
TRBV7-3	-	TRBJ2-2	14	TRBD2	CASSGLGRGGELFF	TGTGCCAGCAGCGGACTAGGGAGAGGCGGGGAGCTGTTTTTT
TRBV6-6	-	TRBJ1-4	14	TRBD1	CASSPGGIVEKLFF	TGTGCCAGCAGTCCAGGGGGTATTGTTGAAAAACTGTTTTTT
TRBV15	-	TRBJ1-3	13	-	CATSREKLNTIYF	TGTGCCACCAGCAGAGAGAAACTAAACACCATATATTTT
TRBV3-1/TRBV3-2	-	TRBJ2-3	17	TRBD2	CASSLRTSGRATDTQYF	TGTGCCAGCAGCCTTCGGACTAGCGGGAGGGCTACAGATACGCAGTATTTT
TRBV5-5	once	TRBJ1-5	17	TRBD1	CASSKSAGTGDGQPQHF	TGTGCCAGCAGCAAATCAGCCGGGACAGGGGACGGGCAGCCCCAGCATTTT
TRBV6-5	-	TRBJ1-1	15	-	CASKITDRPSTEAFF	TGTGCCAGCAAGATAACGGACCGACCAAGCACTGAAGCTTTCTTT